The TCR beta chain described here comes from a study of blood T cell repertoires in COVID-19. Study context: The United States, Italy and Spain supplied acute and convalescent COVID-19 samples.

This clone came up a few times. In germline, CDR1 is MNHEY, CDR2 SVGAGI. The V gene end was trimmed by 2 bases and the J gene end by 5 bases; junction bases not matched to a gene: 11. The CDR3 runs 16 residues. In the authors' workflow: The authors estimated nucleated cell counts from reference gene primer amplification. The protocol was immunoSEQ multiplex PCR, while the TCRdb copy is restricted to in-frame clones and leaves out a portion. The V and J calls and clone size are taken from that table; D and trimming were inferred from the DNA. The sample has about 130,000 clones; approximately 80% are singletons.

The TCR sequence derives from a man of 80 years or more with acute or convalescent COVID-19. Source material: peripheral blood. The chain carries TRBV6-5 and TRBJ2-5; 7 bases fit TRBD1. In DNA, the CDR3 is TGTGCCAGCAGTTACGTGAGAGGGGGCAGGTTGGAGACCCAGTACTTC. Translated, it gives CASSYVRGGRLETQYF.